What follows are 11 T cell receptor beta chains derived from one specimen sequenced in a study of T cell changes during pregnancy in multiple sclerosis. The protocol was immunoSEQ multiplex PCR, while the TCRdb copy is restricted to in-frame clones and leaves out a portion. The data contain 45,000 to 60,000 clones, around 94% of them singletons. Sequences were derived from CD4+ T cells from peripheral blood mononuclear cells, sampled in the third trimester of pregnancy. These receptors were taken from a female donor with multiple sclerosis, enrolled in a pregnancy study.

This chain joins TRBV7-8 and TRBJ1-1; 7 bases agree with TRBD1. CDR3 size: 15 residues. Germline V CDR1 and CDR2: SGHVS, FQNEAQ. Trimming at V came to 5 bases and at J to 6 bases, leaving 12 bases not matched to a gene. CDR3 amino acids: CASSGYRGPGPEAFF. In DNA, the CDR3 is TGTGCCAGCAGCGGATACAGGGGCCCCGGTCCTGAAGCTTTCTTT.

The chain joins TRBV6-1 to TRBJ1-3; D is undetermined. V shed 1 base and J shed 2 bases, with 12 bases lying between them. CDR1 is MNHNS and CDR2 is SASEGT in the germline V gene. The CDR3 is 16 residues long. CDR3 nucleotide sequence: TGTGCCAGCAGTGAAGTTAGCCCTACACCTGGAAACACCATATATTTT. Its protein product is CASSEVSPTPGNTIYF.

This clone was observed a handful of times. The rearrangement links TRBV6-1 to TRBJ1-3, with D tentatively TRBD1 (6 bases). The CDR3 consists of 15 residues. V lost 7 bases to trimming and J lost 0 bases, with 13 bases between them. From germline, CDR1 is MNHNS and CDR2 SASEGT. The CDR3 nucleotides read TGTGCCAGCATAGACAGGCTTTACTCTGGAAACACCATATATTTT. Translation: CASIDRLYSGNTIYF.

The genes are TRBV11-2 and TRBJ1-4; a weak D match, TRBD1 (6 bases). Trimming took off 5 bases at V and 4 bases at J, with 14 bases between the two ends. CDR1 is SGHAT and CDR2 is FQNNGV in the germline V gene. This CDR3 contains 15 residues. The CDR3 region has the DNA TGTGCCAGCAGCACAGGGAGATCGAATAATGAAAAACTGTTTTTT. Its protein is CASSTGRSNNEKLFF.

The chain links TRBV5-1 to TRBJ2-7; 12 bases align to TRBD1. The CDR3 has 15 amino acids. CDR1 and CDR2 (germline): SGHRS, YFSETQ. The V segment lost 4 bases and the J segment 5 bases; nucleotides outside the gene matches: 7. CDR3 nucleotide sequence: TGCGCCAGCAGCCTCAACCGGGACAGGGGGCACGAGCAGTACTTC. Its translation: CASSLNRDRGHEQYF. The full variable domain, in which reference TRBV5-1 and TRBJ2-7 provide the parts outside the CDR3, is KAGVTQTPRYLIKTRGQQVTLSCSPISGHRSVSWYQQTPGQGLQFLFEYFSETQRNKGNFPGRFSGRQFSNSRSEMNVSTLELGDSALYLCASSLNRDRGHEQYFGPGTRLTVT.

The chain is built from TRBV6-5 and TRBJ1-5; D remains unclear. Deletions cut 2 bases from V and 2 bases from J, with 7 bases between. CDR3 size: 14 residues. Germline V lookup: CDR1 MNHEY, CDR2 SVGAGI. The CDR3 region is CASSYLAGNQPQHF. The CDR3 bases are TGTGCCAGCAGTTACCTTGCGGGCAATCAGCCCCAGCATTTT.

The chain couples TRBV20-1 to TRBJ1-2, with 8 bases identical to TRBD1. Trimming took 5 bases from V and 6 from J; bases not matched to a gene: 2. From germline, CDR1 is DFQATT and CDR2 SNEGSKA (reference sequence). CDR3 length: 11 residues. The CDR3 region has the DNA TGCAGTGCTGCAGGGGGCGATGGCTACACCTTC. It codes for CSAAGGDGYTF.

This chain links TRBV6-1 with TRBJ2-7, with D maybe TRBD2 (5 bases). Trimming removed 11 bases at V and 12 bases at J, with 26 bases between. CDR1 is MNHNS, CDR2 SASEGT, per germline. The CDR3 spans 13 residues. For the CDR3, the DNA is TGTGCCTCCGACTTAGGAGGACTCGTACCAGGGTACTTC. Translation: CASDLGGLVPGYF.

The table lists this clone with a count of one. The V call is TRBV2, the J call TRBJ2-5; the D gene is possibly TRBD2 (6 bases). The CDR3 totals 15 residues. CDR1 and CDR2 (germline): SNHLY, FYNNEI. Trimming cost V 6 bases and J 5 bases, with 19 bases left between them. This CDR3 reads CASRPLGGMGETQYF. The CDR3 DNA reads TGTGCCAGCAGGCCTTTGGGCGGGATGGGGGAGACCCAGTACTTC.

The J gene is TRBJ1-3, the V gene TRBV7-9, with 9 bases aligning to TRBD1. This CDR3 spans 18 amino acids. V lost 4 bases, J lost 0 bases, and 10 bases stayed unmatched. Looked up from germline, CDR1 is SEHNR and CDR2 is FQNEAQ (reference sequence). This CDR3 reads CASSWIKGQGPSGNTIYF. CDR3 in DNA: TGTGCCAGCAGCTGGATAAAAGGACAGGGGCCCTCTGGAAACACCATATATTTT.

The chain couples TRBV30 to TRBJ1-3, with TRBD1 as a possible D gene (6 bases). This CDR3 contains 13 residues. Germline loops: CDR1 GTSNPN, CDR2 SVGIG (reference sequence). V shed 0 bases and J shed 3 bases, with 6 bases lying between them. The CDR3 reads CAWSVQGGNTIYF. The DNA for the CDR3 is TGTGCCTGGAGTGTACAGGGTGGAAACACCATATATTTT.